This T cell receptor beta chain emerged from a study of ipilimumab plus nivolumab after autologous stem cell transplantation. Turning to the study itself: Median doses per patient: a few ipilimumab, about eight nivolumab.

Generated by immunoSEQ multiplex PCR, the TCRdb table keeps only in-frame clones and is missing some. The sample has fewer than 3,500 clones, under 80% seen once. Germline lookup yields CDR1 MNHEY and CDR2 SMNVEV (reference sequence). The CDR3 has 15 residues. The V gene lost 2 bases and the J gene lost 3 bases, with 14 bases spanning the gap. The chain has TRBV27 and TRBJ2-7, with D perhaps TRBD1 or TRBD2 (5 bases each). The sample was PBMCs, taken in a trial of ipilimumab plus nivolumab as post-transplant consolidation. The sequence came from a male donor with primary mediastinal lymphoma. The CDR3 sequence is CASSLPPGPHYEQYF. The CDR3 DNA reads TGTGCCAGCAGTTTACCACCGGGACCCCACTACGAGCAGTACTTC.